This passage covers 29 T cell receptor beta chains from one sample sequenced in a study of T cells in women clearing cervical HPV infection. Only in-frame clones appear in the TCRdb table, and some are missing; sequencing was by immunoSEQ multiplex PCR. This sample carries over 45,000 clones, with around 1.5% going to the ten biggest clones. The sample was blood buffy coat. The receptor set was obtained from a woman between 18 and 70 years old with a cervical HPV16 infection that either progressed to CIN3+ or cleared (not recorded which).

CDR3 amino acids: CSASRGQGYYEQYF. The sequenced part of the CDR3 DNA is TGCAGTGCTAGCAGGGGACAGGGATACTACGAG. The chain links TRBV20-1 to TRBJ2-7; the match to TRBD1 covers 9 bases. The read ends 3 residues early relative to the CDR3; the germline J gene fills the gap. V lost 3 bases and J lost 3; bases outside the gene matches: 6. This CDR3 has 14 residues. Looked up from germline, CDR1 is DFQATT and CDR2 is SNEGSKA (reference sequence).

To note about this clone: Read coverage stops 3 residues before the CDR3 terminus; the germline J gene supplies the remainder. The rearrangement uses TRBV5-1 and TRBJ2-7; 8 nucleotides align to TRBD1. Germline lookup yields CDR1 SGHRS and CDR2 YFSETQ. The CDR3 has 15 residues. V lost 0 bases and J lost 2; bases outside the gene matches: 4. CDR3 bases read: TGCGCCAGCAGCTTGGAATGGACAGGGACCTACGAG. Translated, it gives CASSLEWTGTYE. The complete CDR3 sequence is CASSLEWTGTYEQYF.

About this clone: The observed sequence ends 3 residues before the CDR3 terminus, with the missing tail filled in from the germline J gene. The rearrangement uses TRBV19 and TRBJ2-5; TRBD2 is a possible D gene (5 bases). The V end lost 1 base, the J end lost 5 bases, and 8 bases lay between the germline ends. The germline CDR1 and CDR2 sequences are LNHDA and SQIVND (reference sequence). The CDR3 totals 13 residues. Incomplete CDR3 DNA: TGTGCCAGTAGTATAGCCGGGGTCGAGACC. Amino acid sequence: CASSIAGVET. The full CDR3 protein reads CASSIAGVETQYF.

In the case of this clone: The sequence runs out 3 residues before the end of the CDR3; the remainder is reconstructed from the germline J gene. This chain uses TRBV18 with TRBJ1-2, with D possibly TRBD1 on 5 matching bases. From germline, CDR1 is KGHSH and CDR2 LQKENI. The CDR3 runs to 17 residues. The V and J ends lost 1 base and 1 base respectively, with 16 bases between them. The CDR3 bases that were read are TGTGCCAGCTCACCACGCACAGGTTCCATACTTAACTATGGC. This encodes CASSPRTGSILNYG. The complete CDR3 protein is CASSPRTGSILNYGYTF. Full variable domain (outside the CDR3, taken from reference TRBV18 and TRBJ1-2): NAGVMQNPRHLVRRRGQEARLRCSPMKGHSHVYWYRQLPEEGLKFMVYLQKENIIDESGMPKERFSAEFPKEGPSILRIQQVVRGDSAAYFCASSPRTGSILNYGYTFGSGTRLTVV.

Notes on this clone: The DNA ends 3 residues before the CDR3 does, and the rest of the CDR3 is filled in from the germline J gene. The chain links TRBV20-1 to TRBJ2-3; maybe TRBD1 (6 bases). The CDR3 extends over 13 amino acids. With 6 bases removed from V and 6 bases from J, the gap between germline ends came to 16 bases. CDR1 is DFQATT, CDR2 SNEGSKA, per germline (reference sequence). CDR3 residues: CSAGDKDVDTQYF. The part of the CDR3 DNA that was read is TGCAGTGCCGGGGACAAAGATGTGGATACG.

Worth noting for this clone: Read coverage stops 3 residues before the CDR3 terminus; the germline J gene supplies the remainder. The rearrangement uses TRBV7-8 and TRBJ1-5; D perhaps matches TRBD1 (5 bases). Germline loops: CDR1 SGHVS, CDR2 FQNEAQ. This CDR3 has 17 residues. The V end was cut by 6 bases, the J end by 0 bases, with 18 bases between. CDR3 in amino acids: CASRLEGPPFSNQPQHF. CDR3 bases read: TGTGCCAGCAGGCTCGAGGGGCCCCCTTTTAGCAATCAGCCC.

As concerns this clone: The missing CDR3 end, 3 residues past where the read stops, is filled in from the germline J gene. The J gene is TRBJ2-7, the V gene TRBV20-1, with D perhaps TRBD1 (6 bases). This CDR3 region has 14 residues. V gave up 3 bases and J gave up 5 bases, with 17 bases separating them. Germline loops: CDR1 DFQATT, CDR2 SNEGSKA (reference sequence). Here the CDR3 reads CSASPAGVCHEQYF. The CDR3 DNA, read in part, is TGCAGTGCTAGCCCTGCAGGGGTCTGCCACGAG.

A remark on this clone: Read coverage stops 3 residues before the CDR3 terminus; the germline J gene supplies the remainder. The rearrangement joins TRBV7-9 to TRBJ2-1, with 8 nucleotides matching TRBD1. V lost 10 bases and J lost 8; bases outside the gene matches: 7. Germline CDR1 is SEHNR and CDR2 is FQNEAQ (reference sequence). The CDR3 totals 12 residues. The chain's CDR3 is CATRQGRHEQFF. CDR3 DNA (partial): TGTGCCACCCGACAGGGGAGGCATGAG.

With regard to this clone: The read ends 3 residues early relative to the CDR3; the germline J gene fills the gap. V usage is TRBV18 and J usage is TRBJ2-7; tentatively, D is TRBD1 (6 bases). CDR1 and CDR2 (germline): KGHSH, LQKENI. This CDR3 has 13 amino acids. Between the trimmed V and J ends, which lost 4 bases and 6 bases, there was a span of 13 bases. The CDR3 sequence: CASSRQAPGEQYF. Partial CDR3 DNA: TGTGCCAGCTCACGACAGGCCCCTGGCGAG. Combining the CDR3 with reference TRBV18 and TRBJ2-7 gives the whole variable domain NAGVMQNPRHLVRRRGQEARLRCSPMKGHSHVYWYRQLPEEGLKFMVYLQKENIIDESGMPKERFSAEFPKEGPSILRIQQVVRGDSAAYFCASSRQAPGEQYFGPGTRLTVT.

On this clone itself: Coverage ceases 3 residues before the CDR3 finishes, and the germline J gene fills in the end. V usage is TRBV20-1 and J usage is TRBJ1-2; TRBD1 is a possible D gene (6 bases). V lost 2 bases and J 6 bases, leaving 13 bases between the germline ends. Germline V gene data show CDR1 as DFQATT and CDR2 as SNEGSKA (reference sequence). This CDR3 has 13 residues. The chain's CDR3 is CSARQGNANGYTF. CDR3 bases read: TGCAGTGCTAGACAGGGGAACGCCAATGGC.

Points on this clone: Read coverage stops 3 residues before the CDR3 terminus; the germline J gene supplies the remainder. This chain connects TRBV20-1 to TRBJ2-7; tentatively, D is TRBD2 (7 bases). The germline gives CDR1 DFQATT, CDR2 SNEGSKA (reference sequence). V lost 0 bases and J 3 bases, leaving 27 bases between the germline ends. The CDR3 length is 19 residues. The covered CDR3 bases are TGCAGTGCTAGAGATGGGGGGGCTAGTATTTCCTTTCGACGCTACGAG. It encodes CSARDGGASISFRRYE. Given in full, the CDR3 is CSARDGGASISFRRYEQYF.

Regarding this clone: The read comes to an end 3 residues before the CDR3 does, leaving the germline J gene to fill in the end. The chain joins TRBV20-1 to TRBJ1-1; TRBD1 matches 8 bases. V shed 5 bases and J 4 bases; nucleotides not matched to a gene: 0. In germline, CDR1 is DFQATT, CDR2 SNEGSKA (reference sequence). CDR3 length: 11 amino acids. The CDR3 protein is CSAGQGTEAFF. Partial CDR3 DNA: TGCAGTGCTGGACAGGGCACTGAA.

As for this clone: The read finishes 3 residues shy of the CDR3 end, and the germline J gene is used to complete it. The chain employs TRBV11-3 and TRBJ2-2; tentative D call: TRBD1 (5 bases). The CDR3 loop spans 12 amino acids. Per the germline V gene, CDR1 is SGHNT and CDR2 is YENEEA. Trimming stripped 5 bases from V and 7 bases from J, with 8 bases between. Here the CDR3 reads CASSPRDGELFF. The CDR3 DNA, read in part, is TGTGCCAGCAGCCCCAGGGACGGGGAG.

About this clone itself: The CDR3 end is not reached by the read, which stops 3 residues before it; the germline J gene fills it in. J is TRBJ2-1 and V is TRBV30; 12 bases fit TRBD2. V lost 3 bases, J lost 5 bases, and 5 bases stayed unmatched. The CDR3 contains 15 residues. In germline, CDR1 is GTSNPN, CDR2 SVGIG (reference sequence). CDR3 sequence reads: CAWRAGTSGHNEQFF. The part of the CDR3 DNA that was read is TGTGCCTGGAGGGCCGGGACTAGCGGGCACAATGAG.

In regard to this clone: The read gets to within 3 residues of the CDR3 end, and the germline J gene fills in the rest. V and J are TRBV7-2 and TRBJ2-3; D gene unclear. The germline V gene encodes CDR1 SGHTA and CDR2 FQGNSA. Trimming shortened V by 1 base and J by 2 bases, and 10 bases separated the two germline ends. This CDR3 comprises 15 residues. Incomplete CDR3 DNA: TGTGCCAGCAGCTTAGGCTGGGCTATCACAGATACG. It codes for CASSLGWAITDT. Given in full, the CDR3 is CASSLGWAITDTQYF.

On this clone: The sequence runs out 3 residues before the end of the CDR3; the remainder is reconstructed from the germline J gene. The J gene is TRBJ1-5, the V gene TRBV29-1; TRBD1 aligns across 8 bases. This CDR3 comprises 14 residues. The germline CDR1 and CDR2 sequences are SQVTM and ANQGSEA. The V gene end was trimmed by 4 bases and the J gene end by 4 bases; junction bases not matched to a gene: 6. The CDR3 here is CSVVGQGVNQPQHF. CDR3 bases read: TGCAGCGTTGTTGGACAGGGAGTGAATCAGCCC.

As concerns this clone: The read is 3 residues too short to cover the CDR3 end, so that end is filled in from the germline J gene. The chain has TRBV5-1 and TRBJ1-3, with a tentative D call TRBD1 (6 bases). The CDR3 loop spans 16 amino acids. The V end was cut by 6 bases, the J end by 0 bases, with 16 bases between. The germline V gene encodes CDR1 SGHRS and CDR2 YFSETQ. CDR3 amino acids: CASTQTTGSSGNTIYF. The covered CDR3 bases are TGCGCCAGCACCCAAACCACAGGGAGCTCTGGAAACACC.

Details on this clone: The DNA ends 3 residues before the CDR3 does, and the rest of the CDR3 is filled in from the germline J gene. V gene TRBV6-2 or TRBV6-3 combines with J gene TRBJ2-6; D is possibly TRBD1 (5 bases). Germline V gene sequence: CDR1 MNHEY, CDR2 SVGEGT. The CDR3 length is 16 residues. With 5 bases removed from V and 0 bases from J, the gap between germline ends came to 11 bases. CDR3 region: CASSQVTGSGANVLTF. The part of the CDR3 DNA that was read is TGTGCCAGCAGTCAAGTAACAGGCTCTGGGGCCAACGTC.

About this clone itself: Read sequence stops 3 residues before the CDR3 end, and the germline J gene provides the missing end. The rearrangement links TRBV5-1 to TRBJ1-1; unclear D gene. The CDR3 covers 14 residues. Germline V gene lookup returns CDR1 SGHRS and CDR2 YFSETQ. Trimming removed 4 bases from V and 2 bases from J, with 12 bases in between. The part of the CDR3 DNA that was read is TGCGCCAGCAGCCCACCTACCCCTAACACTGAA. It encodes CASSPPTPNTE. The complete CDR3 reads CASSPPTPNTEAFF.

As for this clone: The read ends 3 residues shy of where the CDR3 ends; the end is completed using the germline J gene. This chain uses TRBV5-6 with TRBJ1-3; D not resolved. Per germline, CDR1 SGHDT and CDR2 YYEEEE. This CDR3 contains 12 residues. The V end was cut by 5 bases, the J end by 7 bases, with 10 bases between. The CDR3 is CASSSGYNTIYF. The CDR3 DNA, read in part, is TGTGCCAGCAGTTCCGGTTACAACACC.

As to this clone: The read finishes 3 residues shy of the CDR3 end, and the germline J gene is used to complete it. This chain uses TRBV10-2 with TRBJ2-1, with 7 bases matching TRBD2. Germline CDR1 is WSHSY and CDR2 is SAAADI. The CDR3 consists of 14 residues. Trimming at V came to 6 bases and at J to 7 bases, leaving 9 bases not matched to a gene. The DNA read from the CDR3 is TGCGCCAGCAGGACCTGGACTAGTGGGAATGAG. It yields the protein CASRTWTSGNE. The complete CDR3 protein is CASRTWTSGNEQFF.

With respect to this clone: With the read ending 3 residues before the CDR3 end, the germline J gene is used to fill in that end. The rearrangement uses TRBV5-1 and TRBJ2-1, with D possibly being TRBD1 (5 bases). There are 14 residues in the CDR3. Germline values: CDR1 SGHRS, CDR2 YFSETQ. With 5 bases removed from V and 8 bases from J, the gap between germline ends came to 17 bases. The DNA read from the CDR3 is TGCGCCAGCAGTAGTTCCAGGGAAGGGGATGAG. It is translated as CASSSSREGDE. The whole CDR3 reads CASSSSREGDEQFF.

Of note for this clone: With the read ending 3 residues before the CDR3 end, the germline J gene is used to fill in that end. J is TRBJ2-1 and V is TRBV28; TRBD1 is a possible D gene (5 bases). Germline V lookup: CDR1 MDHEN, CDR2 SYDVKM. The CDR3 is 14 residues long. The V and J ends lost 6 bases and 2 bases respectively, with 11 bases between them. CDR3 residues: CASRRGAAYNEQFF. CDR3 DNA, as far as it was read: TGTGCCAGCAGAAGGGGCGCAGCCTACAATGAG.

On this clone itself: The read ends 3 residues shy of where the CDR3 ends; the end is completed using the germline J gene. The chain is built from TRBV5-1 and TRBJ1-1; D is undetermined. Trimming pared 6 bases from V and 0 bases from J, leaving 12 bases between. The CDR3 consists of 14 residues. Germline CDR1 SGHRS, CDR2 YFSETQ. The covered CDR3 bases are TGCGCCAGCAACGATGCGGGTATGAACACTGAA. Encoded protein: CASNDAGMNTE. In full, the CDR3 is CASNDAGMNTEAFF.

On this clone itself: Read coverage stops 3 residues before the CDR3 terminus; the germline J gene supplies the remainder. The chain is built from TRBV28 and TRBJ1-2, with D unclear. The germline V gene encodes CDR1 MDHEN and CDR2 SYDVKM. The length of the CDR3 is 14 residues. CDR3 region: CASTRRVAAGGYTF. Incomplete CDR3 DNA: TGTGCCAGCACCCGTCGGGTGGCTGCGGGGGGC.

Note on this clone: Read coverage stops 3 residues before the CDR3 terminus; the germline J gene supplies the remainder. The chain has TRBV30 and TRBJ1-3; D unresolved. This CDR3 spans 11 amino acids. Germline values: CDR1 GTSNPN, CDR2 SVGIG (reference sequence). The CDR3 bases that were read are TGTGCCTGGAGTGTACTGGAGACT. Its protein is CAWSVLET. The whole CDR3 reads CAWSVLETIYF.

On this clone: Read sequence stops 3 residues before the CDR3 end, and the germline J gene provides the missing end. This chain joins TRBV9 and TRBJ1-1; 7 bases align to TRBD1. Germline V gene lookup returns CDR1 SGDLS and CDR2 YYNGEE. The CDR3 contains 13 residues. Trimming removed 5 bases from V and 3 bases from J; junction bases left unmatched: 4. The CDR3 DNA, read in part, is TGTGCCAGCAGTTGGACAGGAGACACTGAA. This gives the protein CASSWTGDTE. The full CDR3 reads CASSWTGDTEAFF.

Worth noting for this clone: The read ends 3 residues shy of where the CDR3 ends; the end is completed using the germline J gene. The chain joins TRBV19 to TRBJ1-5; weak D call: TRBD1 (5 bases). The CDR3 extends over 14 amino acids. The V gene's germline CDR1 is LNHDA and CDR2 SQIVND (reference sequence). The sequenced CDR3 bases are TGTGCCAGTAGTATAGTAGGGACTCCCCGTCCC. Protein: CASSIVGTPRP. The entire CDR3 protein reads CASSIVGTPRPQHF.

Concerning this clone: The read gets to within 3 residues of the CDR3 end, and the germline J gene fills in the rest. This sequence joins TRBV30 and TRBJ1-3; 7 nucleotides match TRBD1. This CDR3 spans 12 amino acids. Germline values: CDR1 GTSNPN, CDR2 SVGIG (reference sequence). CDR3 sequence: CAWSVLRDSIYF. The CDR3 bases that were read are TGTGCCTGGAGTGTTCTTCGGGACAGC.